This entry lists 23 T cell receptor beta chains sequenced from one sample in a study of OX40 agonist ivuxolimab in advanced cancers. This table comes from immunoSEQ multiplex PCR, and its TCRdb copy is limited to in-frame clones, with some not included. This table holds under 100,000 clones, roughly 80% found once. Specimen: CD4+ or CD8+ T cells sorted from blood, collected in a trial of the OX40 agonist ivuxolimab. Receptor source: an adult with an advanced solid tumor such as melanoma, head and neck, liver or kidney cancer.

The chain employs TRBV5-1 and TRBJ1-1, with D possibly being TRBD1 (5 bases). Germline V lookup: CDR1 SGHRS, CDR2 YFSETQ. This CDR3 has 15 amino acids. Trimming took 4 bases from V and 1 from J, leaving 14 bases between them. The CDR3 loop is CASSGGDAQNTEAFF. CDR3 coding DNA: TGCGCCAGCAGCGGGGGTGACGCACAGAACACTGAAGCTTTCTTT.

This clone was seen a few times. The chain recombines TRBV4-2 with TRBJ2-2, with D tentatively TRBD2 (5 bases). V lost 5 bases and J lost 1, with 14 bases in between. This CDR3 has 16 residues. Germline lookup yields CDR1 LGHNA and CDR2 YNFKEQ. CDR3 in DNA: TGTGCCAGCAGCTTGGCCGGGATTCAGAACACCGGGGAGCTGTTTTTT. Translating it yields CASSLAGIQNTGELFF.

This clone was recorded a few times. V is TRBV5-1 and J is TRBJ2-7; D possibly matches TRBD1 or TRBD2 (6 bases each). Trimming shortened V by 3 bases and J by 6 bases, and 13 bases separated the two germline ends. This CDR3 is 13 amino acids long. Germline V gene sequence: CDR1 SGHRS, CDR2 YFSETQ. DNA of the CDR3: TGCGCCAGCAGCTCTATACAGGGAGGCGAGCAGTACTTC. Protein product: CASSSIQGGEQYF.

CDR3 sequence: CASSQEGFNTEAFF. In DNA, the CDR3 is TGCGCCAGCAGCCAAGAAGGGTTCAACACTGAAGCTTTCTTT. The V call is TRBV4-3, the J call TRBJ1-1; no clear D gene. This CDR3 has 14 amino acids. Germline V gene data show CDR1 as LGHNA and CDR2 as YSLEER. With 0 bases removed from V and 2 bases from J, the gap between germline ends came to 7 bases.

The V call is TRBV29-1, the J call TRBJ2-1, with a weak D call TRBD1 (5 bases). The V end was cut by 6 bases, the J end by 4 bases, with 10 bases between. CDR1 SQVTM and CDR2 ANQGSEA come from the germline V gene. The CDR3 length is 12 residues. The CDR3 DNA reads as TGCAGCGTAGGGGAACTTTACAATGAGCAGTTCTTC. It is translated as CSVGELYNEQFF.

Regarding this clone: The junction does not match germline at one end; this may be a read error. This chain uses TRBV15 with TRBJ2-5; 7 nucleotides line up with TRBD2. The CDR3 sequence is 14 residues long. Germline values: CDR1 LNHNV, CDR2 YYDKDF (reference sequence). CDR3 loop: CATSRDRAGEIQYF. As DNA, the CDR3 is TGTGCCACCAGCAGAGATCGGGCGGGAGAGATCCAGTACTTC.

Relative to its sample, this clone is medium-sized. The chain employs TRBV4-2 and TRBJ1-2; TRBD1 agrees at 11 bases. Trimming removed 0 bases from V and 4 bases from J; junction bases left unmatched: 4. From germline, CDR1 is LGHNA and CDR2 YNFKEQ. CDR3 length: 16 residues. CDR3 coding DNA: TGTGCCAGCAGCCAAGATTCCGGGACAGGGGGCTATGGCTACACCTTC. Translated, it gives CASSQDSGTGGYGYTF.

This clone was observed once. The genes are TRBV6-5 and TRBJ1-1, with a possible D match to TRBD1 (5 bases). Trimming shortened V by 2 bases and J by 4 bases, and 11 bases separated the two germline ends. Germline V gene lookup returns CDR1 MNHEY and CDR2 SVGAGI. This CDR3 comprises 14 residues. CDR3 residues: CASSYGGIRTEAFF. The CDR3 DNA follows: TGTGCCAGCAGTTACGGGGGGATTCGCACTGAAGCTTTCTTT.

The chain recombines TRBV29-1 with TRBJ2-1; D is unresolved. Germline values: CDR1 SQVTM, CDR2 ANQGSEA. This CDR3 spans 15 amino acids. V dropped 6 bases and J dropped 8 bases, with 23 bases sitting between them. CDR3 loop: CSVEPPIGRFDEQFF. The CDR3 DNA reads as TGCAGCGTGGAGCCACCGATCGGACGATTCGATGAGCAGTTCTTC.

The chain uses TRBV5-1 and TRBJ1-1; 9 positions match TRBD1. Germline V lookup: CDR1 SGHRS, CDR2 YFSETQ. Trimming took 3 bases from V and 4 from J; bases not matched to a gene: 4. The CDR3 spans 14 residues. The CDR3 loop is CASSSGTGPTEAFF. The CDR3 nucleotides are TGCGCCAGCAGCTCCGGGACAGGGCCCACTGAAGCTTTCTTT.

In regard to this clone: A junction boundary mismatches the germline segment, possibly from a read error. The chain has TRBV7-9 and TRBJ2-3, with TRBD1 identical over 7 bases. Germline assignment: CDR1 SEHNR and CDR2 FQNEAQ (reference sequence). The CDR3 has 15 residues. The CDR3 DNA reads as TGCGCCAGCAGCCCTGAGGGACAGCCTAGGGATACGCAGTATTTT. Translation: CASSPEGQPRDTQYF.

The V and J genes are TRBV2 and TRBJ1-2; TRBD1 matches at 7 bases. Germline V CDR1 and CDR2: SNHLY, FYNNEI. The CDR3 is 12 residues long. After removal of 5 bases from V and 8 bases from J, the junction contained 5 bases not matched to a gene. In nucleotides, the CDR3 is TGTGCCAGCAGTAAACCGGGACAGGGCTACACCTTC. This encodes CASSKPGQGYTF.

This clone was detected once. At one boundary the junction diverges from the germline segment, which might be a read error. The gene calls are TRBV5-4 and TRBJ1-5; no reliable D call. The CDR3 extends over 15 amino acids. Germline-derived CDR1 and CDR2 are SGHNT and YYREEE (reference sequence). The chain's CDR3 is CASSQDFQARQPQHF. The CDR3 DNA sequence: TGCGCCAGCAGCCAAGATTTCCAGGCACGTCAGCCCCAGCATTTT.

The chain combines TRBV5-1 with TRBJ2-3, with no clear D. The CDR3 extends over 15 amino acids. Germline lookup yields CDR1 SGHRS and CDR2 YFSETQ. V was cut by 4 bases and J by 0 bases, with 12 bases left in between. CDR3 in amino acids: CASSNGASSTDTQYF. CDR3 nucleotide sequence: TGCGCCAGCAGCAACGGCGCCTCTAGCACAGATACGCAGTATTTT.

J is TRBJ2-1 and V is TRBV2; D is tentatively TRBD1 or TRBD2 (5 bases each). The V and J ends lost 3 bases and 9 bases respectively, with 12 bases between them. The CDR3 is 13 residues long. Per the germline V gene, CDR1 is SNHLY and CDR2 is FYNNEI. The CDR3 nucleotides are TGTGCCAGCAGTGATCCCCGGGGCGGTGAGCAGTTCTTC. This encodes CASSDPRGGEQFF.

Concerning this clone itself: The sample holds other DNA sequences that translate to the same CDR3. V is TRBV25-1 and J is TRBJ2-3; D is perhaps TRBD1 (5 bases). Germline V gene data show CDR1 as MGHDK and CDR2 as SYGVNS. The V end lost 2 bases, the J end lost 3 bases, and 9 bases lay between the germline ends. The CDR3 consists of 14 residues. The CDR3 spells CASSERGGTDTQYF. DNA for the CDR3: TGTGCCAGCAGTGAAAGGGGTGGGACAGATACGCAGTATTTT.

There are a few counts of this clone. Mismatch with germline at one junction end may stem from a read error. The rearrangement links TRBV11-2 to TRBJ1-5; tentative D call: TRBD1 (5 bases). The CDR3 covers 16 residues. Germline V lookup: CDR1 SGHAT, CDR2 FQNNGV. The CDR3 here is CASSQGLGQGNQPQHF. The CDR3 nucleotides are TGCGCCAGCAGCCAAGGTTTAGGACAAGGAAATCAGCCCCAGCATTTT.

In this sample, this clone turned up once. This chain connects TRBV6-5 to TRBJ1-5; D call uncertain. The CDR3 runs to 13 residues. Trimming took off 0 bases at V and 8 bases at J, with 8 bases between the two ends. Germline V gene data show CDR1 as MNHEY and CDR2 as SVGAGI. The CDR3 sequence: CASSYSGREPQHF. The CDR3 DNA follows: TGTGCCAGCAGTTACTCGGGGAGGGAGCCCCAGCATTTT.

This clone was detected only a few times. The V call is TRBV2, the J call TRBJ1-2, with 7 positions matching TRBD1. The CDR3 length is 15 residues. V trimming: 6 bases; J trimming: 2 bases; junction bases outside the gene matches: 9. Germline assignment: CDR1 SNHLY and CDR2 FYNNEI. CDR3 sequence (DNA): TGTGCCAGCAGCCGGGACAGCCGGGGGAACTATGGCTACACCTTC. It specifies CASSRDSRGNYGYTF.

This clone was recorded only once. This chain links TRBV6-1 with TRBJ2-7; maybe TRBD1 (6 bases). The V and J ends lost 1 base and 6 bases respectively, with 16 bases between them. The germline V gene has CDR1 MNHNS and CDR2 SASEGT. CDR3 size: 15 residues. CDR3 in amino acids: CASSEGEGVHLEQYF. The CDR3 DNA sequence: TGTGCCAGCAGTGAAGGCGAGGGGGTACATCTCGAGCAGTACTTC.

The chain is built from TRBV9 and TRBJ2-3; D may be TRBD1 (7 bases). Germline CDR1 is SGDLS and CDR2 is YYNGEE. This CDR3 has 16 amino acids. Trimming left V 0 bases short and J 1 base short, with 12 bases between. CDR3: CASSVGGDRGTDTQYF. The CDR3 DNA reads as TGTGCCAGCAGCGTAGGGGGGGACAGAGGCACAGATACGCAGTATTTT.

V gene TRBV4-1 combines with J gene TRBJ2-5, with D perhaps given as TRBD1 or TRBD2 (6 bases each). TRBJ2-7 explains the end of the DNA better; the J call may be wrong. Per the germline V gene, CDR1 is MGHRA and CDR2 is YSYEKL. The CDR3 runs to 13 residues. Written as DNA, the CDR3 is TGCGCCAGCAGCCCAGGAGGGGGTTACGAGCAGTACTTC. Its translation: CASSPGGGYEQYF.

This rearrangement joins TRBV9 to TRBJ1-2; tentatively, D is TRBD1 (6 bases). Trimming left V 4 bases short and J 7 bases short, with 20 bases between. The CDR3 is 15 amino acids. CDR1 is SGDLS, CDR2 YYNGEE, per germline. The CDR3 reads CASSPQTGLTSGYTF. The CDR3 bases are TGTGCCAGCAGCCCGCAGACAGGTCTGACGAGTGGCTACACCTTC.